The 31 T cell receptor beta chains presented below share a single source sample, sequenced in a study of blood T cell repertoires in COVID-19. Generated by immunoSEQ multiplex PCR, the TCRdb table keeps only in-frame clones and is missing some. The sample has fewer than 700,000 clones; less than 90% are singletons. Sequencing was performed on peripheral blood. The receptors derive from a woman aged 45-59 years with COVID-19, enrolled during active disease.

This clone was counted ten times or more. The chain joins TRBV28 to TRBJ1-6; D not resolved. Trimming left V 5 bases short and J 4 bases short, with 9 bases between. Germline V gives CDR1 MDHEN, CDR2 SYDVKM. CDR3 length equals 14 residues. The CDR3 spells CASSPQLYNSPLHF. The CDR3 DNA is TGTGCCAGCAGTCCACAGCTTTATAATTCACCCCTCCACTTT.

This clone was found once. J is TRBJ1-1 and V is TRBV18, with D possibly being TRBD1 (5 bases). Germline V lookup: CDR1 KGHSH, CDR2 LQKENI. V was shortened by 6 bases and J by 8 bases, with 13 bases between the two germline ends. The CDR3 sequence is 12 residues long. The CDR3 here is CASSRGEGEAFF. Here the CDR3 DNA reads TGTGCCAGCTCTCGGGGGGAAGGGGAAGCTTTCTTT.

V gene TRBV12-3 or TRBV12-4 combines with J gene TRBJ2-3; D uncertain. V gave up 4 bases and J gave up 5 bases, with 7 bases separating them. CDR3 length: 12 residues. Written as DNA, the CDR3 is TGTGCCAGCAGTTCAACGGGAGATACGCAGTATTTT. It yields the protein CASSSTGDTQYF.

The gene calls are TRBV4-1 and TRBJ2-3; 7 bases fit TRBD1. In germline, CDR1 is MGHRA, CDR2 YSYEKL. The length of the CDR3 is 16 residues. Germline trimming cut 4 bases from V and 2 bases from J; bases unmatched to any gene: 9. Here the CDR3 reads CASSPGQTPATDTQYF. In DNA form, the CDR3 reads TGCGCCAGCAGCCCGGGACAGACCCCAGCCACAGATACGCAGTATTTT.

This chain connects TRBV27 to TRBJ2-1; 10 bases are a match to TRBD1. CDR1 is MNHEY, CDR2 SMNVEV, per germline (reference sequence). The CDR3 contains 16 residues. After removal of 3 bases from V and 2 bases from J, the junction contained 4 bases not matched to a gene. The CDR3 DNA reads TGTGCCAGCAGTTTCGACAGGGGGCGCGCCTACAATGAGCAGTTCTTC. Its translation: CASSFDRGRAYNEQFF.

The J gene is TRBJ2-3, the V gene TRBV2; 10 positions agree with TRBD2. The CDR3 sequence is 17 residues long. V lost 6 bases to trimming and J lost 1 base; unmatched junction nucleotides: 10. Per germline, CDR1 SNHLY and CDR2 FYNNEI. Here the CDR3 DNA reads TGTGCCAGCAGAGGCCCTGTAGCGGGGGGAGGCACAGATACGCAGTATTTT. Translation gives CASRGPVAGGGTDTQYF. The complete variable domain, with remaining parts taken from reference TRBV2 and TRBJ2-3, reads EPEVTQTPSHQVTQMGQEVILRCVPISNHLYFYWYRQILGQKVEFLVSFYNNEISEKSEIFDDQFSVERPDGSNFTLKIRSTKLEDSAMYFCASRGPVAGGGTDTQYFGPGTRLTVL.

The J gene is TRBJ2-7, the V gene TRBV3-1 (or the pseudogene TRBV3-2); 7 bases line up with TRBD1. Looked up from germline, CDR1 is LGHDT and CDR2 is YNNKEL (reference sequence). Trimming removed 6 bases from V and 1 base from J; junction bases left unmatched: 12. The CDR3 is 16 amino acids. CDR3: CASSPTGDRASYEQYF. DNA for the CDR3: TGTGCCAGCAGTCCTACCGGCGACAGGGCATCCTACGAGCAGTACTTC.

The chain recombines TRBV12-3 or TRBV12-4 with TRBJ1-2; TRBD1 might be the D (5 bases). The CDR3 is made up of 13 amino acids. Deletions cut 8 bases from V and 0 bases from J, with 10 bases between. In DNA, the CDR3 is TGTGCCAGCCAGGGTCACGCTAACTATGGCTACACCTTC. Protein sequence: CASQGHANYGYTF.

This chain connects TRBV7-2 to TRBJ1-1; 9 positions match TRBD1. The CDR3 is made up of 16 amino acids. Germline lookup yields CDR1 SGHTA and CDR2 FQGNSA. J lost 5 bases, V lost 5 bases, and 12 bases had no gene match. The CDR3, as DNA: TGTGCCAGCAGCCCCCGACAGGGGGTTTGGTCGACTGAAGCTTTCTTT. This encodes CASSPRQGVWSTEAFF.

The rearrangement joins TRBV19 to TRBJ2-3, with 11 nucleotides matching TRBD2. Germline V gene sequence: CDR1 LNHDA, CDR2 SQIVND (reference sequence). J was trimmed by 1 base and V by 5 bases; bases with no gene match: 5. CDR3 length equals 16 residues. CDR3 residues: CASSPRLAGRTDTQYF. In DNA form, the CDR3 reads TGTGCCAGTAGTCCACGACTAGCGGGGCGCACAGATACGCAGTATTTT.

This chain uses TRBV28 with TRBJ2-3, with 9 bases lining up with TRBD1. CDR3 length: 15 residues. J gave up 2 bases and V 6 bases, and 6 bases lay outside the gene matches. The germline V gene encodes CDR1 MDHEN and CDR2 SYDVKM. CDR3: CASRPGQGVTDTQYF. The CDR3 DNA sequence: TGTGCCAGCAGACCGGGACAGGGAGTCACAGATACGCAGTATTTT.

This clone was detected only a few times. The V gene is TRBV7-9, the J gene TRBJ1-6; the D is unclear. Germline loops: CDR1 SEHNR, CDR2 FQNEAQ (reference sequence). The V end lost 1 base, the J end lost 9 bases, and 13 bases lay between the germline ends. The CDR3 has 15 residues. The CDR3 sequence is CASSLGRSASSPLHF. The CDR3 DNA is TGTGCCAGCAGCTTAGGGAGGTCAGCTTCTTCACCCCTCCACTTT.

CDR3 residues: CASSLDQTGLNTEAFF. Here the CDR3 DNA reads TGCGCCAGCAGCTTGGACCAGACAGGGCTGAACACTGAAGCTTTCTTT. V gene TRBV5-1 combines with J gene TRBJ1-1; 7 bases line up with TRBD1. Germline V gene data show CDR1 as SGHRS and CDR2 as YFSETQ. J gave up 0 bases and V 0 bases, and 5 bases lay outside the gene matches. This CDR3 has 16 residues. Full variable domain (outside the CDR3, taken from reference TRBV5-1 and TRBJ1-1): KAGVTQTPRYLIKTRGQQVTLSCSPISGHRSVSWYQQTPGQGLQFLFEYFSETQRNKGNFPGRFSGRQFSNSRSEMNVSTLELGDSALYLCASSLDQTGLNTEAFFGQGTRLTVV.

The chain has TRBV28 and TRBJ1-1; TRBD1 matches at 9 bases. Trimming took 2 bases from V and 1 from J; bases not matched to a gene: 2. CDR1 is MDHEN, CDR2 SYDVKM, per germline. The CDR3 contains 15 residues. CDR3 sequence reads: CASSLGDRENTEAFF. In DNA form, the CDR3 reads TGTGCCAGCAGTTTAGGGGACAGGGAGAACACTGAAGCTTTCTTT.

This clone was counted a few times. The chain couples TRBV6-1 to TRBJ2-7; the D gene is possibly TRBD1 (5 bases). The germline CDR1 and CDR2 sequences are MNHNS and SASEGT. This CDR3 is built from 13 residues. Trimming left V 3 bases short and J 7 bases short, with 13 bases between. The CDR3 spells CASSEYRLQEQYF. CDR3 bases: TGTGCCAGCAGTGAGTACAGGCTGCAAGAGCAGTACTTC.

On this clone itself: Within the sample, other DNA sequences also encode this same CDR3. This sequence joins TRBV29-1 and TRBJ1-1; TRBD1 matches 8 bases. Germline V gene data show CDR1 as SQVTM and CDR2 as ANQGSEA. V gave up 7 bases and J gave up 0 bases; unmatched junction bases: 4. CDR3 length: 13 residues. The CDR3 loop is CSARQGMNTEAFF. The CDR3 nucleotides read TGCAGCGCTCGACAGGGGATGAACACTGAAGCTTTCTTT.

This clone was picked up many times. The V gene is TRBV6-2 or TRBV6-3, the J gene TRBJ2-1; TRBD2 matches 10 bases. Germline V gene sequence: CDR1 MNHEY, CDR2 SVGEGT. The CDR3 is 16 amino acids. V trimming: 4 bases; J trimming: 5 bases; junction bases outside the gene matches: 8. The CDR3 DNA reads as TGTGCCAGCAGTTGGGGACTAGCGAAGGAGGACAATGAGCAGTTCTTC. As protein: CASSWGLAKEDNEQFF.

The V and J genes are TRBV5-1 and TRBJ1-1; TRBD1 matches at 8 bases. The V gene's germline CDR1 is SGHRS and CDR2 YFSETQ. This CDR3 comprises 14 residues. Trimming took 0 bases from V and 6 from J; bases not matched to a gene: 4. CDR3 coding DNA: TGCGCCAGCAGCTTGGAACAGGGGGGCCCTGAAGCTTTCTTT. It translates to CASSLEQGGPEAFF.

The CDR3 protein is CASSSPTGTNSPLHF. As DNA, the CDR3 is TGTGCCAGCAGCTCCCCGACAGGAACTAATTCACCCCTCCACTTT. The V gene is TRBV7-9, the J gene TRBJ1-6; weak D call: TRBD1 (6 bases). V lost 4 bases and J lost 6, with 13 bases in between. Per the germline V gene, CDR1 is SEHNR and CDR2 is FQNEAQ (reference sequence). CDR3 length: 15 amino acids. Looking up the rest from reference TRBV7-9 and TRBJ1-6 gives the full variable domain: DTGVSQNPRHKITKRGQNVTFRCDPISEHNRLYWYRQTLGQGPEFLTYFQNEAQLEKSRLLSDRFSAERPKGSFSTLEIQRTEQGDSAMYLCASSSPTGTNSPLHFGNGTRLTVT.

The chain has TRBV7-9 and TRBJ1-1; tentatively, D is TRBD1 (6 bases). CDR1 and CDR2 from the germline V gene are SEHNR and FQNEAQ (reference sequence). The CDR3 extends over 16 amino acids. With 3 bases removed from V and 3 bases from J, the gap between germline ends came to 17 bases. This chain's CDR3 is CASSLGRTGMDTEAFF. The CDR3 region has the DNA TGTGCCAGCAGCTTGGGCCGCACAGGGATGGACACTGAAGCTTTCTTT.

The chain links TRBV24-1 to TRBJ2-3; D is unresolved. There are 13 residues in the CDR3. V was shortened by 3 bases and J by 3 bases, with 6 bases between the two germline ends. Germline assignment: CDR1 KGHDR and CDR2 SFDVKD. The CDR3 region has the DNA TGTGCCACCAGTGATCCTATAACAGATACGCAGTATTTT. This encodes CATSDPITDTQYF.

The CDR3 reads CASSVRTGAETQYF. The CDR3 DNA reads TGTGCCAGCAGCGTCCGGACAGGGGCAGAGACCCAGTACTTC. The chain combines TRBV9 with TRBJ2-5, with 9 bases matching TRBD1. The trim removed 2 bases at V and 4 bases at J, leaving 3 bases unmatched. The CDR3 spans 14 residues. Germline V CDR1 and CDR2: SGDLS, YYNGEE. Full variable domain (outside the CDR3, taken from reference TRBV9 and TRBJ2-5): DSGVTQTPKHLITATGQRVTLRCSPRSGDLSVYWYQQSLDQGLQFLIQYYNGEERAKGNILERFSAQQFPDLHSELNLSSLELGDSALYFCASSVRTGAETQYFGPGTRLLVL.

The V call is TRBV2, the J call TRBJ2-4; possibly TRBD2 for D (7 bases). From germline, CDR1 is SNHLY and CDR2 FYNNEI. CDR3 length equals 15 residues. V was pared by 2 bases and J by 7 bases, with 15 bases between. CDR3 sequence reads: CASSEWEGERNIQYF. The CDR3 nucleotides are TGTGCCAGCAGTGAATGGGAGGGGGAAAGGAACATTCAGTACTTC.

Points on this clone: One end of the junction is discordant with germline, which a read error may explain. V is TRBV4-2 and J is TRBJ2-5; maybe TRBD2 (7 bases). CDR3 size: 15 residues. Germline CDR1 and CDR2: LGHNA and YNFKEQ. The CDR3 nucleotides are TGTACCAGCAGCGAGGCGGGGGCCCTTGCTGAGACCCAGTACTTC. This sequence encodes CTSSEAGALAETQYF.

The chain combines TRBV19 with TRBJ1-1, with 7 bases that match TRBD1. CDR1 and CDR2 (germline): LNHDA, SQIVND (reference sequence). The CDR3 extends over 15 amino acids. V dropped 5 bases and J dropped 3; count of bases not matched to a gene: 9. The CDR3 here is CASSAGQLWYTEAFF. CDR3 nucleotide sequence: TGTGCCAGTAGTGCGGGACAGCTTTGGTACACTGAAGCTTTCTTT.

The gene calls are TRBV13 and TRBJ2-1; TRBD2 aligns across 7 bases. The CDR3 is 16 residues long. With 0 bases clipped from V and 3 bases from J, the junction kept 5 bases outside the gene matches. The germline V gene encodes CDR1 PRHDT and CDR2 FYEKMQ (reference sequence). This CDR3 reads CASSLGRGDLYNEQFF. The DNA of the CDR3 is TGTGCCAGCAGCTTAGGACGGGGGGACCTCTACAATGAGCAGTTCTTC.

This chain connects TRBV9 to TRBJ2-1; D is perhaps TRBD2 (6 bases). CDR1 SGDLS and CDR2 YYNGEE come from the germline V gene. CDR3 length: 15 amino acids. Between the trimmed V and J ends, which lost 3 bases and 6 bases, there was a span of 16 bases. CDR3 loop: CASSAGLRDGNEQFF. CDR3 in DNA: TGTGCCAGCAGCGCGGGACTTCGAGACGGCAATGAGCAGTTCTTC.

This clone was seen only once. This rearrangement joins TRBV20-1 to TRBJ1-2; TRBD1 agrees at 8 bases. The CDR3 totals 14 residues. Germline V gives CDR1 DFQATT, CDR2 SNEGSKA (reference sequence). The V segment lost 3 bases and the J segment 7 bases; nucleotides outside the gene matches: 10. The CDR3, as DNA: TGCAGTGCTAGTGGGGCTCAGGGGGCGCTTGGCTACACCTTC. Translated: CSASGAQGALGYTF.

The V call is TRBV11-2, the J call TRBJ1-3, with D unresolved. V shed 5 bases and J shed 0 bases, with 14 bases lying between them. Germline V lookup: CDR1 SGHAT, CDR2 FQNNGV. This CDR3 comprises 16 residues. CDR3 loop: CASSPARASSGNTIYF. In nucleotides, the CDR3 is TGTGCCAGCAGCCCGGCGAGGGCCAGCTCTGGAAACACCATATATTTT.

The chain carries TRBV12-2 and TRBJ1-2; TRBD1 was called by the table and not checked on the DNA. TRBV12-2 is a pseudogene. This CDR3 is built from 16 residues. CDR3: CASRPPDRDQGYGYTF. Written as DNA, the CDR3 is TGTGCAAGTCGCCCACCTGACAGGGATCAGGGCTATGGCTACACCTTC.

The chain links TRBV19 to TRBJ2-7, with 7 bases fitting TRBD1. This CDR3 contains 15 residues. Germline values: CDR1 LNHDA, CDR2 SQIVND (reference sequence). The ends lost 5 bases at V and 0 bases at J; junction bases unmatched: 7. CDR3 sequence: CASSALEGASYEQYF. CDR3 in DNA: TGTGCCAGTAGTGCCCTTGAGGGGGCCTCCTACGAGCAGTACTTC.